The rows below give T cell receptor beta chains drawn from one sample of a study of blood T cell repertoires in COVID-19. Measured with immunoSEQ multiplex PCR; TCRdb has only the in-frame clones, and not every one. The data show about 380,000 clones, about 85% seen once. Sequencing was done on a sample of peripheral blood. Receptor source: a woman under 30 with acute or convalescent COVID-19. Both conserved end residues are part of each CDR3. The D gene is left open where the match is weak. Rows may omit the clone size; those that give it use once, few, many or a size class.

clone size | J gene | D gene | V gene | CDR3 protein | CDR3 DNA
- | TRBJ1-3 | - | TRBV27 | CASSLWWGPGNTIYF | TGTGCCAGCAGTTTATGGTGGGGGCCCGGAAACACCATATATTTT
- | TRBJ2-7 | - | TRBV11-2 | CASSLSGGYEQYF | TGTGCCAGCAGCTTATCAGGGGGGTACGAGCAGTACTTC
- | TRBJ2-1 | TRBD1 | TRBV24-1 | CATSGGQGRSSYNEQFF | TGTGCCACCAGTGGTGGACAGGGACGAAGCTCCTACAATGAGCAGTTCTTC
- | TRBJ1-1 | - | TRBV9 | CASSFESGARGFTEAFF | TGTGCCAGCAGCTTTGAGTCCGGGGCCAGGGGTTTCACTGAAGCTTTCTTT
- | TRBJ1-5 | TRBD1 | TRBV2 | CASTRDSGDQPQHF | TGTGCCAGCACCAGGGACAGCGGAGACCAGCCCCAGCATTTT
- | TRBJ1-1 | TRBD1 | TRBV10-3 | CAINPGQGSPSTEAFF | TGTGCCATCAATCCGGGACAGGGTTCCCCGAGCACTGAAGCTTTCTTT
- | TRBJ1-3 | - | TRBV28 | CASSRGFGGSGNTIYF | TGTGCCAGCAGCCGCGGTTTCGGAGGGTCTGGAAACACCATATATTTT
- | TRBJ1-2 | - | TRBV24-1 | CATSDPGRGEGYTF | TGTGCCACCAGTGACCCGGGACGGGGGGAGGGCTACACCTTC
- | TRBJ2-5 | TRBD2 | TRBV19 | CASSSAGLAGQRAQYF | TGTGCCAGTAGTTCCGCGGGACTAGCGGGACAACGAGCCCAGTACTTC
- | TRBJ1-1 | TRBD1 | TRBV9 | CASSEGAGTEAFF | TGTGCCAGCAGCGAGGGGGCGGGCACTGAAGCTTTCTTT
- | TRBJ1-1 | - | TRBV10-2 | CASSEPGPTNTEAFF | TGCGCCAGCAGTGAGCCCGGTCCCACGAACACTGAAGCTTTCTTT
- | TRBJ2-7 | - | TRBV9 | CASSVSPEQYF | TGTGCCAGCAGCGTATCTCCGGAGCAGTACTTC
- | TRBJ2-1 | - | TRBV28 | CASSTPSLANPYNEQFF | TGTGCCAGCAGTACCCCTTCCCTAGCGAACCCCTACAATGAGCAGTTCTTC
- | TRBJ1-1 | - | TRBV9 | CASSPPTGTFPEAFF | TGTGCCAGCAGCCCGCCCACAGGGACCTTCCCTGAAGCTTTCTTT
- | TRBJ1-5 | TRBD1 | TRBV30 | CAWGPGQGDNQPQHF | TGTGCCTGGGGACCGGGACAGGGGGACAATCAGCCCCAGCATTTT
- | TRBJ1-1 | TRBD1 | TRBV29-1 | CSGTQGQDTEAFF | TGCAGCGGGACACAGGGGCAGGACACTGAAGCTTTCTTT
few | TRBJ1-4 | TRBD1 | TRBV19 | CASSNRGRFEKLFF | TGTGCCAGTAGTAACAGGGGTCGGTTTGAAAAACTGTTTTTT
once | TRBJ1-2 | TRBD1 | TRBV24-1 | CATLPPITGVRIVHGYTF | TGTGCCACCCTGCCCCCCATCACAGGGGTCAGAATAGTACATGGCTACACCTTC
- | TRBJ2-7 | - | TRBV5-1 | CASSLEGGTAYEQYF | TGCGCCAGCAGCCTAGAGGGGGGGACCGCCTACGAGCAGTACTTC
- | TRBJ2-7 | TRBD1 | TRBV6-1 | CASSEDRGKGGGEQYF | TGTGCCAGCAGTGAAGACAGGGGCAAGGGCGGTGGCGAGCAGTACTTC
- | TRBJ2-5 | TRBD2 | TRBV2 | CASSGKSGGRETQYF | TGTGCCAGCAGTGGAAAGTCGGGGGGGAGGGAGACCCAGTACTTC
once | TRBJ1-1 | - | TRBV7-9 | CASSPREGQMNTEAFF | TGTGCCAGCAGCCCGCGGGAAGGGCAAATGAACACTGAAGCTTTCTTT
- | TRBJ1-1 | - | TRBV5-1 | CASSLDQGIEAFF | TGCGCCAGCAGCTTGGACCAGGGCATTGAAGCTTTCTTT
- | TRBJ2-5 | - | TRBV6-5 | CASSPTGETQYF | TGTGCCAGCAGCCCGACGGGGGAGACCCAGTACTTC
- | TRBJ1-6 | - | TRBV5-1 | CASSSDWDSPLHF | TGCGCCAGCAGCTCGGACTGGGATTCACCCCTCCACTTT
- | TRBJ2-7 | TRBD2 | TRBV5-1 | CASSFLGLGTSGYEQYF | TGCGCCAGCAGCTTCCTTGGGCTCGGGACTAGCGGCTACGAGCAGTACTTC
- | TRBJ1-6 | - | TRBV9 | CASSVSRQNPNSPLHF | TGTGCCAGCAGCGTATCAAGACAGAATCCGAATTCACCCCTCCACTTT
- | TRBJ2-5 | TRBD2 | TRBV4-1 | CASSPGLAGETQYF | TGCGCCAGCAGCCCAGGACTAGCGGGAGAGACCCAGTACTTC
- | TRBJ2-3 | TRBD1 | TRBV28 | CASSSTGGGTDTQYF | TGTGCCAGCAGTAGTACAGGGGGTGGGACAGATACGCAGTATTTT
- | TRBJ1-4 | TRBD1 | TRBV19 | CASSPRDRGPTNEKLFF | TGTGCCAGTAGTCCCCGGGACAGGGGGCCAACTAATGAAAAACTGTTTTTT
once | TRBJ1-6 | TRBD1 | TRBV7-9 | CASILGQGTNSPLHF | TGTGCCAGCATCCTCGGACAGGGCACAAATTCACCCCTCCACTTT
- | TRBJ1-6 | TRBD1 | TRBV10-3 | CAARTGLDSPLHF | TGTGCCGCCAGGACAGGGTTGGATTCACCCCTCCACTTT
few | TRBJ2-7 | TRBD1 | TRBV5-4 | CASSQPDRASYEQYF | TGTGCCAGCAGCCAGCCGGACAGGGCCTCCTACGAGCAGTACTTC
- | TRBJ2-1 | TRBD2 | TRBV5-5 | CASSRGGSNNEQFF | TGTGCCAGCAGCCGGGGGGGCAGTAACAATGAGCAGTTCTTC
- | TRBJ2-5 | TRBD1 | TRBV9 | CASSGAHGTVNQETQYF | TGTGCCAGCAGCGGAGCCCACGGGACAGTTAACCAAGAGACCCAGTACTTC
- | TRBJ1-1 | - | TRBV28 | CASSYRHREAFF | TGTGCCAGCAGCTACAGGCACCGTGAAGCTTTCTTT
- | TRBJ2-3 | TRBD1 | TRBV27 | CASSLRDRGFTDTQYF | TGTGCCAGCAGTCTCAGGGACAGGGGCTTCACAGATACGCAGTATTTT
- | TRBJ2-1 | TRBD2 | TRBV15 | CATSRPLTSGNNNEQFF | TGTGCCACCAGCAGACCATTGACTAGCGGGAATAACAATGAGCAGTTCTTC
few | TRBJ1-4 | - | TRBV22-1 | CPGSALPRGLDEKLFF | TGTCCTGGGAGCGCATTACCTAGGGGCCTCGATGAAAAACTGTTTTTT
- | TRBJ1-1 | - | TRBV19 | CASSIDREGYTEAFF | TGTGCCAGTAGTATAGATCGGGAAGGATACACTGAAGCTTTCTTT
- | TRBJ1-4 | - | TRBV28 | CASSPGPGRLFF | TGTGCCAGCAGTCCCGGGCCGGGGAGACTGTTTTTT
- | TRBJ2-1 | - | TRBV24-1 | CATSDSLASSYNEQFF | TGTGCCACCAGTGATTCTTTAGCCTCCTCCTACAATGAGCAGTTCTTC
once | TRBJ2-1 | - | TRBV7-3 | CASSRGADNEQFF | TGTGCCAGCAGCCGCGGGGCCGACAATGAGCAGTTCTTC
- | TRBJ2-7 | TRBD2 | TRBV7-9 | CASRRGLDEQYF | TGTGCCAGCAGGCGGGGACTAGACGAGCAGTACTTC
- | TRBJ2-7 | TRBD1 | TRBV27 | CATGTGPYEQYF | TGTGCCACCGGGACAGGGCCCTACGAGCAGTACTTC
few | TRBJ1-4 | TRBD1 | TRBV6-5 | CASSYTEPGTGEKLFF | TGTGCCAGCAGTTACACAGAACCCGGGACAGGCGAAAAACTGTTTTTT
- | TRBJ2-3 | - | TRBV19 | CASSIRIGGDTQYF | TGTGCCAGTAGTATCCGGATTGGCGGAGATACGCAGTATTTT
- | TRBJ2-2 | TRBD2 | TRBV18 | CASSPSAVAGATGELFF | TGTGCCAGCTCACCAAGCGCGGTAGCGGGGGCCACCGGGGAGCTGTTTTTT
- | TRBJ1-1 | TRBD1 | TRBV4-1 | CASSRGQGYTEAFF | TGCGCCAGCAGCCGTGGACAGGGTTACACTGAAGCTTTCTTT
- | TRBJ1-2 | - | TRBV27 | CASSLTGRVDGYTF | TGTGCCAGCAGTCTTACAGGGAGGGTCGACGGCTACACCTTC
- | TRBJ2-5 | - | TRBV2 | CASSEGDKRETQYF | TGTGCCAGCAGTGAAGGGGACAAAAGGGAGACCCAGTACTTC
- | TRBJ2-1 | TRBD2 | TRBV9 | CASSAETSGSHEQFF | TGTGCCAGCAGCGCCGAGACTAGCGGGAGTCATGAGCAGTTCTTC
once | TRBJ2-1 | TRBD2 | TRBV5-1 | CASSLGLGVYEQFF | TGCGCCAGCAGCCTAGGACTAGGAGTCTATGAGCAGTTCTTC
- | TRBJ2-7 | TRBD2 | TRBV5-1 | CASSFAGGMGEQYF | TGCGCCAGCAGCTTTGCGGGAGGAATGGGGGAGCAGTACTTC
- | TRBJ2-7 | TRBD1 | TRBV19 | CASSALGGQGSYEQYF | TGTGCCAGTAGTGCTTTAGGGGGACAGGGGAGCTACGAGCAGTACTTC